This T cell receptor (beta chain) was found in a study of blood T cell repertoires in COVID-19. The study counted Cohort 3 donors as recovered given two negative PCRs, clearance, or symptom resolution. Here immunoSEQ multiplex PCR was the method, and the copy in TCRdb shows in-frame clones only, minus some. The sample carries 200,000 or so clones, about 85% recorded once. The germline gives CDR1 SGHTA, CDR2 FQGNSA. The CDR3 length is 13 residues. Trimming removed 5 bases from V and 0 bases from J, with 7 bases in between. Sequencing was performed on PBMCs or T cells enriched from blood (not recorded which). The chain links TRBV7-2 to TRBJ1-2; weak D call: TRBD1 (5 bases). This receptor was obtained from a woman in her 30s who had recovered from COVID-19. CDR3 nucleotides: TGTGCCAGCAGCCCGACAGCTAACTATGGCTACACCTTC. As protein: CASSPTANYGYTF.